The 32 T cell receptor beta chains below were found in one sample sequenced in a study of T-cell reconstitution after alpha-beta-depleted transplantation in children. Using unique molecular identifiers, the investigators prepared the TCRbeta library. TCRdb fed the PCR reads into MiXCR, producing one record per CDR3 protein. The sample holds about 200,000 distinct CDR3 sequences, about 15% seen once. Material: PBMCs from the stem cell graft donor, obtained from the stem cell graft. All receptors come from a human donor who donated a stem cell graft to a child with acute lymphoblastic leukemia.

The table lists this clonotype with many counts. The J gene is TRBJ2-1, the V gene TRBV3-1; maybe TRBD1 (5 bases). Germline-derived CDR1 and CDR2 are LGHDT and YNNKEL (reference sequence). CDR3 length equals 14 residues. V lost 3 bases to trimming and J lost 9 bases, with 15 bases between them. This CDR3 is CASSQTTQGGEQFF. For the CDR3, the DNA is TGTGCCAGCAGCCAGACGACCCAGGGTGGTGAGCAGTTCTTC.

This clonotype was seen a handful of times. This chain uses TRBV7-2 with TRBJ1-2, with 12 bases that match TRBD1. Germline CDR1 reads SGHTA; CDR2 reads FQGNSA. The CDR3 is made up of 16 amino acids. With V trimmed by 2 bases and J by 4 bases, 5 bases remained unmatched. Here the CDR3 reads CASSLNRDRGLYGYTF. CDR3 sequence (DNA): TGTGCCAGCAGCTTAAACCGGGACAGGGGGCTCTATGGCTACACCTTC.

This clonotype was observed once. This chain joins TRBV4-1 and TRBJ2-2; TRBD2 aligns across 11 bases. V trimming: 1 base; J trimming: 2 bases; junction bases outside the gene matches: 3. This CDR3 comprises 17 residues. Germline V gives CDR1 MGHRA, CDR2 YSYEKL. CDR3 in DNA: TGCGCCAGCAGCCAAGGGGGACTAGCGGATAACACCGGGGAGCTGTTTTTT. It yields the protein CASSQGGLADNTGELFF.

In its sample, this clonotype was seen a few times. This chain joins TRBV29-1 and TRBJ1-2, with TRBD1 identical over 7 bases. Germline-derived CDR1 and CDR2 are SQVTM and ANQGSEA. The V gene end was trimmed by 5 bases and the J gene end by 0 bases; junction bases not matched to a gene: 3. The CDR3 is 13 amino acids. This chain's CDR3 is CSVSGTANYGYTF. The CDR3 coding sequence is TGCAGCGTTTCCGGGACAGCTAACTATGGCTACACCTTC.

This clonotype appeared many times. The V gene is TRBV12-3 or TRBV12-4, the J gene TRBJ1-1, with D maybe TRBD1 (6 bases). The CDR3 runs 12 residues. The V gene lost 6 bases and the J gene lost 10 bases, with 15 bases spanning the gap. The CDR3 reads CASSRSQGGAFF. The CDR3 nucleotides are TGTGCCAGCAGCCGATCACAGGGCGGAGCTTTCTTT.

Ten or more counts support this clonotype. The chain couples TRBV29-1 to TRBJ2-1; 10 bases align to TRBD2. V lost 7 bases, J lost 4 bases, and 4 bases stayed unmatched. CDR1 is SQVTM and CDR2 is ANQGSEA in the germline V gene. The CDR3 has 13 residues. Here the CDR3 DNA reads TGCAGCGAGAGGACTAGCGGTTACAATGAGCAGTTCTTC. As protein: CSERTSGYNEQFF.

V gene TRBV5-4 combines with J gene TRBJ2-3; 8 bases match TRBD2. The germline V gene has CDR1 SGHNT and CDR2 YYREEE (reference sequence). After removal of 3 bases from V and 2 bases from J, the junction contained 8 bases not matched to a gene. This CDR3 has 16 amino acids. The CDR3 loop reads CASSSAGTRNTDTQYF. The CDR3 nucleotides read TGTGCCAGCAGCTCAGCCGGGACTAGGAACACAGATACGCAGTATTTT.

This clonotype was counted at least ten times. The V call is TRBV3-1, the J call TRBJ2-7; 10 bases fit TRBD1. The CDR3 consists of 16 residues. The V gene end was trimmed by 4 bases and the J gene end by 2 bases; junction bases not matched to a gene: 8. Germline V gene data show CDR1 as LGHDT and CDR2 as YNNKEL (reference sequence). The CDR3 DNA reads TGTGCCAGCAGCCGAGGGGACAGGGGTCCTACCTACGAGCAGTACTTC. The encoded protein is CASSRGDRGPTYEQYF.

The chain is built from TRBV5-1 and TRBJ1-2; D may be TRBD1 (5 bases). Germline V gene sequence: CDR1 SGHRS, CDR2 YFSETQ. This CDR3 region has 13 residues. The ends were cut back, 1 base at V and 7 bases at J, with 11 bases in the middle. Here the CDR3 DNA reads TGCGCCAGCAGCTTGACGGGGGAGAGTGGCTACACCTTC. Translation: CASSLTGESGYTF.

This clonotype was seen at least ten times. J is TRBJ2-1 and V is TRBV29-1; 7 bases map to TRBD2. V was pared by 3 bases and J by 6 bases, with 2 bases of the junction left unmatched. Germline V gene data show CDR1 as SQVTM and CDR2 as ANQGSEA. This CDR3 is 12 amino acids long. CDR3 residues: CSVEGGVNEQFF. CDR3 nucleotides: TGCAGCGTTGAGGGGGGGGTCAATGAGCAGTTCTTC.

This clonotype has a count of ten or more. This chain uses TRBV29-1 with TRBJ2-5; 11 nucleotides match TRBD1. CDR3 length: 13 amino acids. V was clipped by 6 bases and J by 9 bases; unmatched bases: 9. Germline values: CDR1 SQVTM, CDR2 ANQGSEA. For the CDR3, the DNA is TGCAGCGTCGTGGGACAGGGGGTAGGGGCCCAGTACTTC. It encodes CSVVGQGVGAQYF.

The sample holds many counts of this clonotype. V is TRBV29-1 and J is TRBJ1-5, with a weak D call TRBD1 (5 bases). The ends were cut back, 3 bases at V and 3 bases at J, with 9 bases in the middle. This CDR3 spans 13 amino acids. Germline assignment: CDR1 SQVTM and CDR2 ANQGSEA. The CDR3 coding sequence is TGCAGCGTTGACTTGGGGGACAATCAGCCCCAGCATTTT. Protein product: CSVDLGDNQPQHF.

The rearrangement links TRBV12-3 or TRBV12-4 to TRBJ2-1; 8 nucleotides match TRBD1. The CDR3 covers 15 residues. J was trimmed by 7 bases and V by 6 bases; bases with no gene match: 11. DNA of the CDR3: TGTGCCAGCAGCGCCGACAGGGGTAGGCTGAATGAGCAGTTCTTC. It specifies CASSADRGRLNEQFF.

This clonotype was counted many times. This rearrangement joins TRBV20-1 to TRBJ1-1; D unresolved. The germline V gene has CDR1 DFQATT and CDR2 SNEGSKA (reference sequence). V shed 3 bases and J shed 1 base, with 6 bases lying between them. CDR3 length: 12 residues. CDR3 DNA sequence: TGCAGTGCTAGTGCATGGAACACTGAAGCTTTCTTT. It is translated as CSASAWNTEAFF.

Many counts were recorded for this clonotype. The CDR3 DNA reads as TGCAGCGTTGAAGACTCCCCTAGAAACATTCAGTACTTC. Its translation is CSVEDSPRNIQYF. This rearrangement joins TRBV29-1 to TRBJ2-4; no definite D call. The length of the CDR3 is 13 residues. The ends were cut back, 0 bases at V and 6 bases at J, with 9 bases in the middle. Germline CDR1 SQVTM, CDR2 ANQGSEA.

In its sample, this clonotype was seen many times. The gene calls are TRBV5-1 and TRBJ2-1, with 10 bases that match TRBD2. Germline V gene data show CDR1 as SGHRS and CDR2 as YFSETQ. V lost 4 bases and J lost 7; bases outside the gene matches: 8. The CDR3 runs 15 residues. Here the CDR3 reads CASSLGLADLNEQFF. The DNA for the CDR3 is TGCGCCAGCAGCCTCGGACTAGCGGATTTAAATGAGCAGTTCTTC.

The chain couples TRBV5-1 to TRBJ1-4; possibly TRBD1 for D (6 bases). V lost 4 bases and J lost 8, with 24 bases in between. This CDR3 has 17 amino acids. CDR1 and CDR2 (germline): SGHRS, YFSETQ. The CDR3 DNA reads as TGCGCCAGCAGCCTTACGCCAACGGGGGGGCTTAACGAAAAACTGTTTTTT. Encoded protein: CASSLTPTGGLNEKLFF.

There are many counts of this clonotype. The chain's CDR3 is CASSPVGYGYTF. DNA for the CDR3: TGTGCCAGCAGCCCGGTTGGATATGGCTACACCTTC. This chain links TRBV5-4 with TRBJ1-2, with unresolved D. V was shortened by 4 bases and J by 5 bases, with 9 bases between the two germline ends. Germline lookup yields CDR1 SGHNT and CDR2 YYREEE (reference sequence). The CDR3 consists of 12 residues.

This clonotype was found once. This CDR3 is CAWSVIPGANYGYTF. CDR3 nucleotides: TGTGCCTGGAGTGTAATTCCAGGAGCTAACTATGGCTACACCTTC. V gene TRBV30 combines with J gene TRBJ1-2; D gene ambiguous. The CDR3 is made up of 15 amino acids. Trimming removed 0 bases at V and 0 bases at J, with 11 bases between. The germline CDR1 and CDR2 sequences are GTSNPN and SVGIG (reference sequence). The full variable domain, with the rest looked up from reference TRBV30 and TRBJ1-2, is SQTIHQWPATLVQPVGSPLSLECTVEGTSNPNLYWYRQAAGRGLQLLFYSVGIGQISSEVPQNLSASRPQDRQFILSSKKLLLSDSGFYLCAWSVIPGANYGYTFGSGTRLTVV.

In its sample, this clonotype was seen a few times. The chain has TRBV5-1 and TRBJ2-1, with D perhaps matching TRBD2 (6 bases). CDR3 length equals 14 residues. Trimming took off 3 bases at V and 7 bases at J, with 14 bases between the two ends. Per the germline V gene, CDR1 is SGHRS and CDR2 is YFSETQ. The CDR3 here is CASSSSSVPNEQFF. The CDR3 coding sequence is TGCGCCAGCAGCTCCTCTAGCGTACCAAATGAGCAGTTCTTC.

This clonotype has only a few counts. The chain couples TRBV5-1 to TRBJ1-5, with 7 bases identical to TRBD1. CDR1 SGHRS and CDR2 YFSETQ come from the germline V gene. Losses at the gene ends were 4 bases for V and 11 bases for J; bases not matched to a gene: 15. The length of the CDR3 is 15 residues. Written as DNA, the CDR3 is TGCGCCAGCAGCGTTGATGGACAGGATCAAATGTCCCAGCATTTT. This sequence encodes CASSVDGQDQMSQHF.

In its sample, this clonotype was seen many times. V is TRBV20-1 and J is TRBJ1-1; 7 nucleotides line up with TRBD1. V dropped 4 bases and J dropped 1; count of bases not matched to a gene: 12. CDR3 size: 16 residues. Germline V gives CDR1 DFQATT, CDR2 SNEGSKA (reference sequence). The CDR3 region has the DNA TGCAGTGCTATGAAGGGGGCTTGGGAGGGGAACACTGAAGCTTTCTTT. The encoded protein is CSAMKGAWEGNTEAFF.

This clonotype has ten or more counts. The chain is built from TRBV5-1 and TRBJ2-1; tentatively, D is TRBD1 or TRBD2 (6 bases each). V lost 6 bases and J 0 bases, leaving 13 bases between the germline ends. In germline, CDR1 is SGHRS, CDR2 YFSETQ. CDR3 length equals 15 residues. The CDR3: CASKGGGTSYNEQFF. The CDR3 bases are TGCGCCAGCAAGGGGGGAGGCACCTCCTACAATGAGCAGTTCTTC. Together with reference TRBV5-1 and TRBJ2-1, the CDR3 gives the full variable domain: KAGVTQTPRYLIKTRGQQVTLSCSPISGHRSVSWYQQTPGQGLQFLFEYFSETQRNKGNFPGRFSGRQFSNSRSEMNVSTLELGDSALYLCASKGGGTSYNEQFFGPGTRLTVL.

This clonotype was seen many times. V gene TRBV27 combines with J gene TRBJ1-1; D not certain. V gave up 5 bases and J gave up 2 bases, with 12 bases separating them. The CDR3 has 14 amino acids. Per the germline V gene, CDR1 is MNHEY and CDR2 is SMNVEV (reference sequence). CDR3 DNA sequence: TGTGCCAGCAGTCGCCTTATCCCCAACACTGAAGCTTTCTTT. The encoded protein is CASSRLIPNTEAFF.

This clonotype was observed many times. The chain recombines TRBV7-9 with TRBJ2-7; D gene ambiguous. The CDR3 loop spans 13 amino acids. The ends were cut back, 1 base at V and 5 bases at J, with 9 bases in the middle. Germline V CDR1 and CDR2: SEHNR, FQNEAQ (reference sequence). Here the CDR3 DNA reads TGTGCCAGCAGCTTAGGTAGGCCCGACGAGCAGTACTTC. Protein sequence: CASSLGRPDEQYF.

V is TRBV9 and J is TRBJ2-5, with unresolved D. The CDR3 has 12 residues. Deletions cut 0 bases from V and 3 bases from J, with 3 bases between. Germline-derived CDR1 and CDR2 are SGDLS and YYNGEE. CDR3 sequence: CASSVVEETQYF. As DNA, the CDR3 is TGTGCCAGCAGCGTAGTAGAAGAGACCCAGTACTTC.

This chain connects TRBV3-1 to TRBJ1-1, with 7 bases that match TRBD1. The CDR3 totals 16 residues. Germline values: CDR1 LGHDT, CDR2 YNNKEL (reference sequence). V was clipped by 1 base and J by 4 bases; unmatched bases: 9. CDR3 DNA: TGTGCCAGCAGCCAAGCAGGGGGTAGGGGTCTCACTGAAGCTTTCTTT. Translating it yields CASSQAGGRGLTEAFF.

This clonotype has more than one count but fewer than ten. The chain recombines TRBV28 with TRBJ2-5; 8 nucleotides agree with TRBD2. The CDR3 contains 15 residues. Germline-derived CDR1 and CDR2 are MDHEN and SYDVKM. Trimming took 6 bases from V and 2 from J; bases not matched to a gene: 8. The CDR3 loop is CASSFSGARQETQYF. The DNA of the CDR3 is TGTGCCAGCAGCTTTAGCGGGGCGCGACAAGAGACCCAGTACTTC.

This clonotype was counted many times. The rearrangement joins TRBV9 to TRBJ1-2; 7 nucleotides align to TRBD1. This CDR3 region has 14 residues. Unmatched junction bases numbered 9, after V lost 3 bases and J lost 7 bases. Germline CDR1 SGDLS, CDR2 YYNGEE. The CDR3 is CASSAITGVTGYTF. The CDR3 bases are TGTGCCAGCAGCGCAATCACAGGGGTTACTGGCTACACCTTC.

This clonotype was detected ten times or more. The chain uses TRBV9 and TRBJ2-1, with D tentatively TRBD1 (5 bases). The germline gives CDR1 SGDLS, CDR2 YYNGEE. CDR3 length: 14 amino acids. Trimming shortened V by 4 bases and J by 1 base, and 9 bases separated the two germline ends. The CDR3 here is CASSPDRSYNEQFF. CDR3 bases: TGTGCCAGCAGCCCAGACAGATCCTACAATGAGCAGTTCTTC.

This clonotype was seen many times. CDR3 residues: CASSLDGTQYF. The CDR3 DNA reads as TGCGCCAGCAGCCTTGATGGGACCCAGTACTTC. V usage is TRBV5-1 and J usage is TRBJ2-5, with D unclear. Germline V CDR1 and CDR2: SGHRS, YFSETQ. The V and J ends lost 4 bases and 7 bases respectively, with 8 bases between them. The CDR3 spans 11 residues.

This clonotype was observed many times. CDR3 amino acids: CASSRTPANTGELFF. The CDR3 nucleotides are TGTGCCAGCAGCCGGACACCGGCGAACACCGGGGAGCTGTTTTTT. V and J are TRBV11-2 and TRBJ2-2; perhaps TRBD1 as D (5 bases). The CDR3 has 15 residues. Trimming took 5 bases from V and 0 from J, leaving 10 bases between them. Per germline, CDR1 SGHAT and CDR2 FQNNGV.